This T cell receptor (beta chain) was identified during a study of shared clonotypes between healthy human individuals. Study in general: CD4 naive and memory got three plates each, CD8 naive two, CD8 memory one.

This CDR3 is built from 14 residues. Germline-derived CDR1 and CDR2 are MNHEY and SVGAGI. V lost 2 bases to trimming and J lost 10 bases, with 12 bases between them. Each subset's genomic DNA was shared equally among a number of immunoSEQ plates. Generated by immunoSEQ multiplex PCR, the TCRdb table keeps only in-frame clones and is missing some. The repertoire has roughly 2 million clones, 95% of them found once; the top ten carry 0.1% to 0.15%. About this clone: Its antigen is not known.

Study results and limitations: Sample collection involved blood only; tissue repertoires are likely different.

The sequencing input was naive CD4+ T cells sorted from blood. The subset denotes: CD45RA+ positively selected. This chain links TRBV6-5 with TRBJ1-6; D is unresolved. This clonotype was obtained from a man between 18 and 35 years old in good health. CDR3 sequence (DNA): TGTGCCAGCAGTTACACCGGGGAGAGGTCACCCCTCCACTTT. It specifies CASSYTGERSPLHF.